Listed below are T cell receptor beta chains from one sample, sequenced in a study of long-term antiretroviral therapy in people with HIV. Profiling relied on immunoSEQ multiplex PCR, and the TCRdb table lists in-frame clones only, not all of them. The sample has about 48,000 clones, about 80% seen once. Source: unsorted PBMCs, taken 0.8 years after starting antiretroviral therapy. The receptors here all came from a woman under 30 with HIV. CDR3s leave out the opening cysteine and the closing phenylalanine or tryptophan. Fields, in order: D gene, J gene, V gene, CDR3 protein. A D gene is named only where the DNA matches it firmly.

.	TRBJ2-7	TRBV18	ASSPGQAHSYEQY
TRBD1	TRBJ1-4	TRBV6-6	ASSYPKGQNTEKLF
.	TRBJ2-2	TRBV7-9	ASSAWDLRTGTGELF
TRBD2	TRBJ2-7	TRBV5-6	ASSLVPAGTYEQY
.	TRBJ2-7	TRBV5-5	ASSLGQNYEQY
TRBD2	TRBJ2-1	TRBV7-9	ASSLATSARNNEQF
.	TRBJ1-2	TRBV5-6	ASSEDDRTNYGYT
.	TRBJ2-4	TRBV5-1	ASSLGWGNIQY
TRBD1	TRBJ2-2	TRBV6-5	ASRGPGQGTGELF
.	TRBJ2-7	TRBV18	ASSPSAGQTYEQY
.	TRBJ1-2	TRBV5-5	ASSWQENYGYT
.	TRBJ1-1	TRBV10-3	AISESDRVNTEAF
.	TRBJ2-4	TRBV9	ASSGLRVSDIQY
TRBD1	TRBJ2-3	TRBV5-1	ASSFEGQGASDTQY
.	TRBJ2-2	TRBV9	ASSVEGSSPGELF
TRBD1	TRBJ2-3	TRBV11-3	ASAQTTGDRDTQY
.	TRBJ1-4	TRBV19	ATLDRSTNEKLF
.	TRBJ2-5	TRBV7-8	ASSLIDAGGSETQY
TRBD2	TRBJ2-7	TRBV7-2	ASSFDGGSSYEQY
TRBD2	TRBJ2-5	TRBV11-2	ASSLDRLAGGLETQY
TRBD1	TRBJ2-7	TRBV18	ASSKEGTGSYEQY
.	TRBJ2-5	TRBV7-3	ASSTKETQY
TRBD2	TRBJ2-2	TRBV9	ASSASTSGRAYGELF
TRBD2	TRBJ2-5	TRBV11-1	ASSLGSSGSRETQY
.	TRBJ2-5	TRBV5-4	ASSSTTQWAETQY
.	TRBJ2-3	TRBV19	ASSITPSDTDTQY
.	TRBJ1-2	TRBV5-6	ASSTPGFLYGYT
.	TRBJ2-7	TRBV5-1	ASSLYAGADYEQY
.	TRBJ2-7	TRBV28	ASSPLSREYEQY
TRBD1	TRBJ2-3	TRBV28	ASSYQTGARTDTQY
TRBD1	TRBJ2-5	TRBV7-2	ASSLEGFGTGEETQY
.	TRBJ2-2	TRBV5-1	ASSLRRGSNTGELF
TRBD1	TRBJ2-1	TRBV18	ASYQETGYNEQF
TRBD2	TRBJ2-3	TRBV11-3	ASSSGGLRTDTQY
.	TRBJ2-2	TRBV18	ASSQASSGTGELF
.	TRBJ2-6	TRBV9	ASSGDPGQSSGANVLT
.	TRBJ2-7	TRBV5-1	ASSPDPGAGEQY
TRBD2	TRBJ2-1	TRBV5-4	ASSSRERETYNEQF
.	TRBJ2-1	TRBV19	ATARAAVNEQF
.	TRBJ1-2	TRBV19	ASSASGAGNYGYT
TRBD1	TRBJ2-2	TRBV5-8	ASRLDRNVAGELF
.	TRBJ2-7	TRBV4-3	ASSQAGTYEQY
.	TRBJ2-3	TRBV29-1	SVVVRLTDTQY
.	TRBJ2-7	TRBV6-5	ASGGTRGAEYEQY
.	TRBJ2-5	TRBV5-4	ASSLDQGRGETQY
.	TRBJ1-2	TRBV6-5	ASIDRNRRYGYT
.	TRBJ2-1	TRBV6-5	ASSYSPPATYNEQF
.	TRBJ2-3	TRBV6-1	ASSEGPINTQY
TRBD2	TRBJ2-7	TRBV9	ASSPGLAGGYEQY